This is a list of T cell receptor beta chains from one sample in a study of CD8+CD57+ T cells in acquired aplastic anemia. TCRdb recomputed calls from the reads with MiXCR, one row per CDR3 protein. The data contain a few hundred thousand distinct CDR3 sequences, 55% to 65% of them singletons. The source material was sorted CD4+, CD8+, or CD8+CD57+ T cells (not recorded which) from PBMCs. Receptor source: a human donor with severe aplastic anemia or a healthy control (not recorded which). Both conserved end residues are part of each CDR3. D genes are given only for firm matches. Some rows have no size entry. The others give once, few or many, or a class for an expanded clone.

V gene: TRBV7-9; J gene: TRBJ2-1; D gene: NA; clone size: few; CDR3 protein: CASSLGTNANEQFF; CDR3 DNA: TGTGCCAGCAGCCTCGGAACCAACGCCAATGAGCAGTTCTTC
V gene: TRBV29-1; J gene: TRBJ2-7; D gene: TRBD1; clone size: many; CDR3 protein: CSVEDPAGQGAHEQYF; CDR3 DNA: TGCAGCGTTGAAGATCCTGCGGGACAGGGGGCCCACGAGCAGTACTTC
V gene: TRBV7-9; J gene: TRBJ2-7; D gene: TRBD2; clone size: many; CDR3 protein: CASSFRGLAVPQYEQYF; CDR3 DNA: TGTGCCAGCAGCTTCCGGGGACTAGCCGTACCCCAATACGAGCAGTACTTC
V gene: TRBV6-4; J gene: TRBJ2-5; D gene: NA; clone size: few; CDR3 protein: CASSNRVGETQYF; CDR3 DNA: TGTGCCAGCAGTAACAGGGTCGGAGAGACCCAGTACTTC
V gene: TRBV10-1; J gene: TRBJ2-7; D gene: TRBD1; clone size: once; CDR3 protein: CASSRTGEGYEQYF; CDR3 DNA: TGCGCCAGCAGTCGGACAGGGGAGGGTTACGAGCAGTACTTC
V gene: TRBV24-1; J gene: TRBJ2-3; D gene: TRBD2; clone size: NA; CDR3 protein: CATSDPGTSGGADTQYF; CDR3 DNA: TGTGCCACCAGTGATCCCGGGACTAGCGGGGGTGCAGATACGCAGTATTTT
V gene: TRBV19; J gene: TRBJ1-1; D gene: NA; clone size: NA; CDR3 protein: CASRKNTEAFF; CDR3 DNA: TGTGCCAGTAGAAAGAACACTGAAGCTTTCTTT
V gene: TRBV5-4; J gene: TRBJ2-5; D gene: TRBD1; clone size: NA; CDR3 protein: CASSLTGQTETQYF; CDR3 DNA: TGTGCCAGCAGCTTAACGGGACAGACGGAGACCCAGTACTTC
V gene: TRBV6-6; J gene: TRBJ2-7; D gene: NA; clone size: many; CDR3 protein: CASSRLSGTPGRGTYEQYF; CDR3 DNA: TGTGCCAGCAGCCGCCTCTCCGGGACACCGGGAAGAGGGACCTACGAGCAGTACTTC
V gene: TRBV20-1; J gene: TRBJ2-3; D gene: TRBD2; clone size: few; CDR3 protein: CSVESDSGGAQYF; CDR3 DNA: TGCAGCGTTGAATCGGATAGCGGGGGGGCGCAGTATTTT
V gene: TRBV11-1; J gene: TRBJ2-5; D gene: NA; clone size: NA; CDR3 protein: CASMVRWGETQYF; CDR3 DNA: TGTGCCAGCATGGTTCGTTGGGGGGAGACCCAGTACTTC
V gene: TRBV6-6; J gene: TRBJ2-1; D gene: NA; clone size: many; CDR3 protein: CASSYSSPRGEQFF; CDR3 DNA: TGTGCCAGCAGTTACTCGTCTCCCAGGGGTGAGCAGTTCTTC
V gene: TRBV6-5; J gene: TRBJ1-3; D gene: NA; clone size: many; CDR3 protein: CASSSSRWSGNTIYF; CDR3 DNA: TGTGCCAGCAGTTCATCCCGGTGGTCTGGAAACACCATATATTTT
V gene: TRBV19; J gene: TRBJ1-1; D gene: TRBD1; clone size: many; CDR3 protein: CASKSQGALDTEAFF; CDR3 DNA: TGTGCCAGTAAATCCCAGGGGGCTCTCGACACTGAAGCTTTCTTT
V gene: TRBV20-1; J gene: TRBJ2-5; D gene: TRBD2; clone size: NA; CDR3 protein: CSARVLAGEAQYF; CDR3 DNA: TGCAGTGCTAGAGTACTAGCGGGAGAGGCCCAGTACTTC
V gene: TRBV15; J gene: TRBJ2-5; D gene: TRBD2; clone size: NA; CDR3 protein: CATSTGLGQETQYF; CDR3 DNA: TGTGCCACCAGCACAGGACTAGGCCAAGAGACCCAGTACTTC
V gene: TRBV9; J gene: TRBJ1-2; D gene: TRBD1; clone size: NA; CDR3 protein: CASSGTGHGYTF; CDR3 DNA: TGTGCCAGCAGCGGGACAGGGCATGGCTACACCTTC
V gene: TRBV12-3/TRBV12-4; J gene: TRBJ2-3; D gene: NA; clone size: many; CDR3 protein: CASSLVSQVRDTQYF; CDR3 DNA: TGTGCCAGCAGTTTAGTTTCCCAGGTGAGAGATACGCAGTATTTT
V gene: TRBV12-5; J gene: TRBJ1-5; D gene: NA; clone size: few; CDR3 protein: CASGLDRETAQHF; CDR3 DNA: TGTGCTAGTGGTTTGGACCGGGAAACCGCCCAGCATTTT
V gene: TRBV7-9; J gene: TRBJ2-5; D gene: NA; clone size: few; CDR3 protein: CASSLGMGIQETQYF; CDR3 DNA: TGTGCCAGCAGCTTAGGGATGGGCATACAAGAGACCCAGTACTTC
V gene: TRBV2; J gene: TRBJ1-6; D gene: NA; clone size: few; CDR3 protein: CASGQVTNSPLHF; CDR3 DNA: TGTGCCAGCGGGCAGGTGACTAATTCACCCCTCCACTTT
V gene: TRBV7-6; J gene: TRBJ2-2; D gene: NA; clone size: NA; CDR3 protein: CASRYDLNTGELFF; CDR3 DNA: TGTGCCAGCAGGTACGACTTGAACACCGGGGAGCTGTTTTTT
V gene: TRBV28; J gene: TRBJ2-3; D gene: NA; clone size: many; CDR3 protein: CASRGAGNTDTQYF; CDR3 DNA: TGTGCCAGCAGAGGGGCAGGGAACACAGATACGCAGTATTTT
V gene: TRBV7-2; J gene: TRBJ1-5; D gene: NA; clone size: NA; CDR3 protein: CASSPRGAGQPQHF; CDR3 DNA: TGTGCCAGCAGCCCTAGAGGGGCGGGTCAGCCCCAGCATTTT
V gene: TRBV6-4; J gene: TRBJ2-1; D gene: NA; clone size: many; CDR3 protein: CASSLTGNNEQFF; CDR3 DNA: TGTGCCAGCAGCCTGACTGGGAACAATGAGCAGTTCTTC
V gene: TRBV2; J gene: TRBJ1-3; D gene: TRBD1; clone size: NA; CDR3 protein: CASSVGTGSRNTIYF; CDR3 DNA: TGTGCCAGCAGTGTCGGGACAGGGAGTAGAAACACCATATATTTT
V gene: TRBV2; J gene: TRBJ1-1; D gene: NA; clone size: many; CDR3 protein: CASSVLGDTEAFF; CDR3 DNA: TGTGCCAGCAGTGTTCTGGGAGACACTGAAGCTTTCTTT
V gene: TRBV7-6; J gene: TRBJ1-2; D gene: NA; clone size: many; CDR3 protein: CASSLVGARFYGYTF; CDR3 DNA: TGTGCCAGCAGCTTAGTGGGGGCGCGGTTCTATGGCTACACCTTC
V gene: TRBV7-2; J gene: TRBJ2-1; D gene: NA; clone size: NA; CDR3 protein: CASSLPRSSGFHEQFF; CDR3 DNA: TGTGCCAGCAGCTTACCCCGGAGCTCAGGGTTCCATGAGCAGTTCTTC
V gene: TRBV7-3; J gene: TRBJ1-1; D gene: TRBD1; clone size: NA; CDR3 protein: CASSLLGGSTEAFF; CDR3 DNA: TGTGCCAGCAGCCTCCTAGGGGGCAGCACTGAAGCTTTCTTT
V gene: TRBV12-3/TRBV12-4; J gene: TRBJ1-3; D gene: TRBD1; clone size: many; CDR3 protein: CASSPRTGGPSGNTIYF; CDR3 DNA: TGTGCCAGCAGTCCGCGGACAGGGGGCCCCTCTGGAAACACCATATATTTT
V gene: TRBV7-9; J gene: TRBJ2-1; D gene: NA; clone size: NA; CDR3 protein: CASSAGTPTVNEQFF; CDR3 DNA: TGTGCCAGCAGTGCCGGGACACCAACGGTGAATGAGCAGTTCTTC
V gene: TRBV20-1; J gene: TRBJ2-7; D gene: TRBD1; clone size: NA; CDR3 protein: CSRENRGPPYEQYF; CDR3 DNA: TGCAGTCGGGAAAACAGGGGGCCTCCGTACGAGCAGTACTTC
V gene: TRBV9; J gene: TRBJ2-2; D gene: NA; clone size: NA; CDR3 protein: CASSETGELFF; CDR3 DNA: TGTGCCAGCAGCGAGACAGGGGAGCTGTTTTTT